This T cell receptor beta chain was observed in a study of shared clonotypes between healthy human individuals. TCRdb's copy holds only in-frame clones and misses some; the assay was immunoSEQ multiplex PCR. This sample carries roughly 1,000,000 clones, around 78% of them seen once, and the ten largest clones take under 0.65%. The sequence derives from a man in his late teens or twenties in good health. Some clones in this sample may be carry-over from other donors' samples. Sequenced input: memory CD4+ T cells from PBMCs. Subset: CD45RA-negative fraction.

CDR3 nucleotide sequence: TGTGCCAGCAGCTTAAACAGCGGCAATGAGCAGTTCTTC. It encodes CASSLNSGNEQFF. The chain couples TRBV7-9 to TRBJ2-1, with D possibly TRBD2 on 5 matching bases. With 2 bases removed from V and 6 bases from J, the gap between germline ends came to 8 bases. The CDR3 is 13 residues long. Per germline, CDR1 SEHNR and CDR2 FQNEAQ (reference sequence).